The 3 T cell receptor beta chains presented below share a single source sample, sequenced in a study of beta chain features in type 1 diabetes. The authors reverse transcribed all of the isolated RNA, so sequencing captured expressed TCRB transcripts. This table comes from immunoSEQ multiplex PCR, and its TCRdb copy is limited to in-frame clones, with some not included. This table holds 500,000 to 700,000 clones, less than 20% found once. Sequenced material: naive CD4+ T cells from blood. All receptors derive from a man between 18 and 29 years old in good health.

This chain links TRBV14 with TRBJ2-7; D gene unclear. V lost 2 bases and J lost 9, with 17 bases in between. CDR1 SGHDN and CDR2 FVKESK come from the germline V gene. CDR3 length: 14 residues. The CDR3 DNA sequence: TGTGCCAGCAGCCAATCTAGTCTCATATCCCTGCAGTACTTC. This translates into CASSQSSLISLQYF.

This clone was recorded a few times. CDR3 in amino acids: CSVFPKPGQGGGTQYF. The CDR3 DNA reads as TGCAGCGTTTTCCCGAAGCCGGGACAGGGAGGGGGGACCCAGTACTTC. The J gene is TRBJ2-5, the V gene TRBV29-1; 9 nucleotides align to TRBD1. The CDR3 consists of 16 residues. Trimming removed 5 bases from V and 7 bases from J; junction bases left unmatched: 17. The germline V gene has CDR1 SQVTM and CDR2 ANQGSEA.

This clone was seen a few times. The chain has TRBV11-2 and TRBJ1-5; tentatively, D is TRBD1 (6 bases). V gave up 1 base and J gave up 3 bases, with 13 bases separating them. The CDR3 extends over 16 amino acids. From germline, CDR1 is SGHAT and CDR2 FQNNGV. The CDR3 is CASSLGRDIDNQPQHF. CDR3 in DNA: TGTGCCAGCAGCTTAGGGCGGGACATAGACAATCAGCCCCAGCATTTT.